This T cell receptor beta chain appears in the sequencing data of a study of breast tumors, draining lymph nodes, adjacent tissues. This clonotype was observed at least ten times. What it binds is not known. Axillary draining lymph nodes of breast cancer patients supplied the node samples. Between the trimmed V and J ends, which lost 6 bases and 7 bases, there was a span of 16 bases. Germline V gives CDR1 SGHTA, CDR2 FQGNSA. This CDR3 has 14 amino acids. Study-wide results and caveats: Most tumor T cells seemingly derive from lymph node, then expand in tumor. Tumor repertoires ranked between lymph nodes and nontumor tissue in diversity, with V and J gene preferences. Data only fit, rather than demonstrated, lymph node origin of most tumor T cells.

TCRdb processed the multiplex PCR reads anew with MiXCR; each CDR3 protein has one entry. This table holds over 150,000 distinct CDR3 sequences, 25% to 40% found once. The chain joins TRBV7-2 to TRBJ2-1, with D perhaps matching TRBD2 (6 bases). The sequenced sample was axillary lymph node tissue. This TCR derives from a female donor with breast cancer. Some clones in this sample may be carry-over from other donors' samples. For the CDR3, the DNA is TGTGCCAGCAGTACCGGGACTGCTACTAATGAGCAGTTCTTC. It translates to CASSTGTATNEQFF.